This T cell receptor beta chain appears in the sequencing data of a study of CXCR3-negative and CXCR3-positive naive CD8 T cells. Study overall: The study obtained some 150 million TRB reads, about 1.5 +/- 0.3 million per library.

Regarding the study as a whole: TCR strength was inferred from TRB CDR3 properties, while surface CD5 was comparable between naive subsets. Memory cells differed in TRBV-TRBJ usage, but naive CXCR3-negative and CXCR3-positive cells had similar usage. CXCR3 levels fell partly with cryopreservation; most assays relied on fresh PBMCs.

The method, 5' RACE with UMI labels, was used to prepare the TRB cDNA libraries. Using the 5' RACE reads, TCRdb records one entry per CDR3 protein without DNA. This repertoire includes 75,000 to 95,000 distinct CDR3 sequences. About this clonotype itself: The antigen is undetermined.

Germline CDR1 SGHKS, CDR2 YYEKEE (reference sequence). The CDR3 runs 13 residues. The chain uses TRBV5-5 and TRBJ1-1; TCRdb designates TRBD1, a call that cannot be tested without DNA. Sequencing used naive CXCR3- CD8+ T cells from blood. Documented subset: CD45RO-CCR7+CD27+CD95- naive CD8+ T cells lacking CXCR3 (TNR3-). This receptor was identified in a human donor in good health. Some clones in this sample may be carry-over from other donors' samples. This CDR3 is CASKTGTNTEAFF.